This T cell receptor beta chain was sequenced for a study of blood T cell repertoires in COVID-19. Study at large: COVID-19 samples collected from the United States, Italy and Spain covered acute and convalescent phases. T cells, B-cell-depleted T cells, or PBMCs supplied cDNA or gDNA.

This CDR3 contains 17 residues. The trim removed 10 bases at V and 0 bases at J, leaving 13 bases unmatched. Looked up from germline, CDR1 is MDHEN and CDR2 is SYDVKM. Authors' data handling: How many nucleated cells were present was estimated from reference gene primer amplification. Clones were read by immunoSEQ multiplex PCR, and TCRdb kept only the in-frame ones, dropping some. V and J calls and clone size are given by that table; D and trimming were obtained from the DNA. Here the sample spans roughly 80,000 clones, 70% to 85% being singletons. This chain joins TRBV28 and TRBJ1-4, with 8 bases identical to TRBD1. This TCR derives from a human donor in a cohort sampled during active COVID-19. What was sequenced was peripheral blood. The CDR3 spells CATGQGLSNPTNEKLFF. The CDR3, as DNA: TGTGCCACAGGACAGGGACTATCTAACCCAACTAATGAAAAACTGTTTTTT.